This T cell receptor beta chain was profiled in a study of Graves' ophthalmopathy and Graves' hyperthyroidism. Clinicians diagnosed using symptoms, serum thyroxine, TRAb, thyroid ultrasound and orbital computed tomography. Someone took the PBMCs out of more than 9 ml of fresh peripheral blood. Researchers took RNA transcripts and amplified TCR beta CDR3 regions from them. After a first-round RT-PCR with HTBI primers, a second-round multiplex PCR was run. Via MiXCR, TCRdb re-called the multiplex PCR reads, giving one row per CDR3 protein. The sample shows 500,000 to 800,000 distinct CDR3 sequences, 35% to 50% of them seen only once. The specimen was peripheral blood. The sequence derives from an adult man with Graves' ophthalmopathy.

CDR3 loop: CATSRAGRTNSPLHF. As DNA, the CDR3 is TGTGCCACCAGCAGAGCGGGACGGACTAATTCACCCCTCCACTTT. This chain joins TRBV15 and TRBJ1-6; D might be TRBD1 (5 bases). This CDR3 is built from 15 residues. Trimming removed 1 base at V and 6 bases at J, with 10 bases between. Per germline, CDR1 LNHNV and CDR2 YYDKDF (reference sequence).